This T cell receptor (beta chain) comes out of a study of T cell responses to AZD1222 COVID-19 vaccine. Study-wide results and caveats: Mapped onto spike, vaccine-associated CD4 TCRs spanned it and were dominant at 160-218 and 743-854. Unmutated variant regions are reportedly the target of nearly half of TCRs that are spike-specific.

Germline values: CDR1 SGDLS, CDR2 YYNGEE. Trimming took off 0 bases at V and 7 bases at J, with 10 bases between the two ends. The CDR3 is made up of 13 amino acids. About this clone: Its matching antigen is unknown.

Method: immunoSEQ multiplex PCR; TCRdb's copy keeps in-frame clones and lacks some. The table has about 140,000 clones, under 95% seen once. The chain carries TRBV9 and TRBJ1-1, with D uncertain. The sample here was peripheral blood, taken 28 days after the second dose of the MenACWY control vaccine. The source is an adult who received the MenACWY meningococcal vaccine as a control. The CDR3 loop reads CASSVDGGIEAFF. CDR3 coding DNA: TGTGCCAGCAGCGTAGACGGAGGGATTGAAGCTTTCTTT.